Listed below are T cell receptor beta chains from one sample, sequenced in a study of T-cell memory formation after mild COVID-19. Using its own MiXCR run on the 5' RACE reads, TCRdb lists one record per CDR3 protein. The table has hundreds of thousands of distinct CDR3 sequences, roughly a quarter seen once. The sequenced material came from PBMCs or a T cell subset sorted from them (not recorded which). These receptors all stem from an adult woman who had mild COVID-19 (a few samples of this study predate the infection). Cell type and time point are not known. CDR3s include the opening cysteine and the closing phenylalanine or tryptophan. The D gene is left open where the match is weak. Only part of the rows carry a size: once, few, many, or a class if the clone is expanded.

d_gene	j_gene	abundance	v_gene	CDR3aa	CDR3nt
-	TRBJ1-2	-	TRBV24-1	CATAGGPDGYTF	TGTGCCACGGCGGGGGGACCGGATGGCTACACCTTC
TRBD1	TRBJ1-2	few	TRBV12-3/TRBV12-4	CASSLGTGDGHHEAGYTF	TGTGCCAGCAGCCTCGGGACAGGGGATGGCCACCACGAGGCTGGCTACACCTTC
TRBD2	TRBJ2-1	few	TRBV7-3	CASSLPGTSGGHEQFF	TGTGCCAGCAGCTTACCGGGGACTAGCGGGGGTCACGAGCAGTTCTTC
-	TRBJ2-1	many	TRBV30	CALKGVREQFF	TGTGCCTTGAAAGGCGTCCGGGAGCAGTTCTTC
TRBD2	TRBJ2-1	few	TRBV3-1	CASSQRTSGHEQFF	TGTGCCAGCAGCCAACGGACTAGCGGCCATGAGCAGTTCTTC
-	TRBJ2-2	-	TRBV7-2	CASSPAGRSGELFF	TGTGCCAGCAGCCCCGCAGGGCGGAGCGGGGAGCTGTTTTTT
TRBD2	TRBJ2-7	few	TRBV7-6	CASSPLPGTSGSGEQYF	TGTGCCAGCAGCCCCCTCCCCGGGACTAGCGGGAGTGGTGAGCAGTACTTC
TRBD1	TRBJ1-1	-	TRBV7-8	CASRSGRQGTTEAFF	TGTGCCAGCAGAAGCGGAAGACAGGGAACGACTGAAGCTTTCTTT
-	TRBJ2-3	-	TRBV7-9	CASRNFGDSGRLGTDTQYF	TGTGCCAGCCGTAACTTCGGGGACAGCGGGAGACTCGGCACAGATACGCAGTATTTT
-	TRBJ2-1	few	TRBV5-6	CASSPGWGVVGNEQFF	TGTGCCAGCAGCCCCGGTTGGGGGGTAGTCGGCAATGAGCAGTTCTTC
-	TRBJ2-3	-	TRBV7-9	CASSASEPRTDTQYF	TGTGCCAGCAGCGCCTCAGAACCCCGCACAGATACGCAGTATTTT
-	TRBJ1-2	-	TRBV2	CASKGHGDYGYTF	TGTGCCAGCAAGGGGCATGGCGACTATGGCTACACCTTC
-	TRBJ1-2	few	TRBV18	CASSPSTWGALYGYTF	TGTGCCAGCTCACCAAGTACCTGGGGAGCCCTTTATGGCTACACCTTC
-	TRBJ2-1	few	TRBV7-2	CASSFTRPNEQFF	TGTGCCAGCAGCTTTACTCGGCCCAATGAGCAGTTCTTC
-	TRBJ1-2	-	TRBV24-1	CATSDYDSSYGYTF	TGTGCCACCAGTGATTACGACAGCTCATATGGCTACACCTTC
TRBD1	TRBJ2-2	-	TRBV9	CASSVRTGNTGELFF	TGTGCCAGCAGCGTAAGGACAGGGAACACCGGGGAGCTGTTTTTT
TRBD2	TRBJ2-7	many	TRBV20-1	CSARDTTSGGSTYEQYF	TGCAGTGCTAGAGATACGACTAGCGGGGGGTCCACCTACGAGCAGTACTTC
TRBD1	TRBJ1-1	-	TRBV29-1	CSVTRTGENTEAFF	TGCAGCGTTACCCGGACAGGTGAGAACACTGAAGCTTTCTTT
-	TRBJ2-1	-	TRBV20-1	CSRTAGGNNEQFF	TGCAGTAGGACAGCCGGAGGTAATAATGAGCAGTTCTTC
-	TRBJ2-2	-	TRBV7-3	CASSPLPAGTTGELFF	TGTGCCAGCAGCCCCCTACCGGCAGGGACCACCGGGGAGCTGTTTTTT
-	TRBJ2-7	many	TRBV9	CASSVSGSAYEQYF	TGTGCCAGCAGCGTATCGGGTAGCGCCTACGAGCAGTACTTC
-	TRBJ1-1	-	TRBV9	CASSARQNTNTEAFF	TGTGCCAGCAGCGCCCGACAGAACACGAACACTGAAGCTTTCTTT
-	TRBJ2-7	-	TRBV12-3/TRBV12-4	CASRSPNSYEQYF	TGTGCCAGCAGGTCTCCAAACTCCTACGAGCAGTACTTC
-	TRBJ1-1	-	TRBV5-4	CASSLESRTVGLNTEAFF	TGTGCCAGCAGCTTGGAGTCTCGGACAGTGGGCCTGAACACTGAAGCTTTCTTT
-	TRBJ2-7	-	TRBV27	CASSFRGIPGGGGFEQYF	TGTGCCAGCAGTTTCCGAGGGATACCCGGGGGAGGGGGTTTCGAGCAGTACTTC
-	TRBJ2-6	-	TRBV7-6	CASSLNIRLSGANVLTF	TGTGCCAGCAGCTTAAATATCCGCCTATCTGGGGCCAACGTCCTGACTTTC
-	TRBJ2-3	-	TRBV20-1	CSAPRGALGGDTQYF	TGCAGTGCTCCCCGGGGGGCTCTTGGCGGAGATACGCAGTATTTT
-	TRBJ2-5	-	TRBV7-2	CASSFSVLETQYF	TGTGCCAGCAGCTTTTCAGTCCTAGAGACCCAGTACTTC